This record covers a single TCR beta chain. Antigen unknown. The PCR was carried out with 60 Vbeta primers and 13 Jbeta primers. Sequenced by immunoSEQ multiplex PCR; TCRdb stores in-frame clones only, minus some. This table holds 100,000 or so clones, 74% found once. V lost 2 bases to trimming and J lost 5 bases; unmatched junction nucleotides: 14. The CDR3 has 18 residues. The germline CDR1 and CDR2 sequences are SGHRS and YFSETQ. The sample is drawn from a study of cytomegalovirus exposure and HLA in healthy donors. Overall study context: Of a few hundred genotyped donors, approximately 84% clustered with self-reported Caucasian donors.

The study's findings and limits: Using a false discovery rate of 0.05, a later analysis showed that 16,951 TCR beta sequences were associated with HLA alleles. Analyses of presence and absence presupposed an approximately uniform sequencing depth across donors.

This TCR derives from a man aged 50 or older in good health and CMV-seropositive. Sequencing used PBMCs. This chain links TRBV5-1 with TRBJ2-3, with TRBD2 matching over 10 bases. Written as DNA, the CDR3 is TGCGCCAGCAGCTTCTCTGGCCGTGGTAGCGGGGGGCAAGATACGCAGTATTTT. The encoded protein is CASSFSGRGSGGQDTQYF.